Presented here are 27 T cell receptor beta chains from one specimen sequenced in a study of T cell repertoires in cytomegalovirus infection. MiXCR, run by TCRdb on the reads, gives a single entry per CDR3 protein. The sample lists some 68,000 distinct CDR3 sequences; 22% were seen once. The antigens for these receptors are not known. Sequencing was carried out using PBMCs, sequenced either directly or after in vitro stimulation (not recorded which). The receptors stem from a human donor in good health (CMV status not recorded). Some clones in this sample may be carry-over from other donors' samples.

This clonotype was seen a few times. The chain has TRBV7-9 and TRBJ2-3, with TRBD2 matching 8 bases. The CDR3 contains 15 residues. Germline CDR1 is SEHNR and CDR2 is FQNEAQ (reference sequence). The ends lost 4 bases at V and 1 base at J; junction bases unmatched: 4. The CDR3 DNA reads as TGTGCCAGCAGCTCCCCGGGACTAGGCACAGATACGCAGTATTTT. It specifies CASSSPGLGTDTQYF.

This chain connects TRBV5-1 to TRBJ2-1; 9 nucleotides line up with TRBD1. Germline CDR1 SGHRS, CDR2 YFSETQ. J was trimmed by 6 bases and V by 3 bases; bases with no gene match: 10. The CDR3 length is 16 residues. In DNA form, the CDR3 reads TGCGCCAGCAGCTCTTTACAGGGGGCCGTAGTCAATGAGCAGTTCTTC. Translated: CASSSLQGAVVNEQFF.

Remarks on this clonotype: Germline and junction disagree at one end, which may indicate a read error. The J gene is TRBJ1-3, the V gene TRBV7-2; D is unclear. CDR1 is SGHTA and CDR2 is FQGNSA in the germline V gene. The CDR3 totals 14 residues. The CDR3 bases are TGTGCCAGCAGCCCCCGTTTTCGTGGAGACACCATATATTTT. It yields the protein CASSPRFRGDTIYF.

This clonotype was counted between two and nine times. The chain couples TRBV20-1 to TRBJ2-7; 10 nucleotides agree with TRBD2. CDR3 length: 14 residues. The V and J ends lost 2 bases and 4 bases, in that order; junction bases with no gene match: 5. The V gene's germline CDR1 is DFQATT and CDR2 SNEGSKA (reference sequence). CDR3 amino acids: CSARLAGVSYEQYF. The CDR3 DNA reads TGCAGTGCTAGACTAGCGGGAGTTTCGTACGAGCAGTACTTC.

The J gene is TRBJ1-1, the V gene TRBV28, with TRBD1 as a possible D gene (6 bases). CDR3 size: 15 residues. In germline, CDR1 is MDHEN, CDR2 SYDVKM. V lost 5 bases and J 1 base, leaving 14 bases between the germline ends. CDR3 region: CASSGGGQGNTEAFF. The DNA of the CDR3 is TGTGCCAGCAGTGGCGGGGGGCAGGGGAACACTGAAGCTTTCTTT.

This clonotype was recorded many times. One end of the junction varies from germline; a read error may be responsible. The DNA for the CDR3 is TGTGCCAGCTGCTTAACCGGGACAAGTAATTCACCCCTCCACTTT. Amino acid sequence: CASCLTGTSNSPLHF. The V and J genes are TRBV7-2 and TRBJ1-6; the D gene is possibly TRBD1 (6 bases). CDR3 length equals 15 residues. Germline V lookup: CDR1 SGHTA, CDR2 FQGNSA.

The V call is TRBV28, the J call TRBJ2-3, with 7 positions matching TRBD1. V trimming: 5 bases; J trimming: 1 base; junction bases outside the gene matches: 6. Germline CDR1 MDHEN, CDR2 SYDVKM. This CDR3 comprises 15 residues. CDR3 amino acids: CASSHDRDGTDTQYF. The CDR3 DNA reads TGTGCCAGCAGTCATGACAGGGATGGCACAGATACGCAGTATTTT. Variable domain in full (rest from reference TRBV28 and TRBJ2-3): DVKVTQSSRYLVKRTGEKVFLECVQDMDHENMFWYRQDPGLGLRLIYFSYDVKMKEKGDIPEGYSVSREKKERFSLILESASTNQTSMYLCASSHDRDGTDTQYFGPGTRLTVL.

This clonotype turned up a few times. The CDR3 is CASSYSGTSSYEQYF. In DNA form, the CDR3 reads TGTGCCAGCAGCTATTCCGGGACTAGCTCCTACGAGCAGTACTTC. V is TRBV7-9 and J is TRBJ2-7; TRBD2 matches at 8 bases. The CDR3 has 15 residues. Germline V CDR1 and CDR2: SEHNR, FQNEAQ (reference sequence). V lost 4 bases to trimming and J lost 0 bases; unmatched junction nucleotides: 5.

This clonotype was picked up many times. The chain recombines TRBV7-2 with TRBJ2-5; 8 bases fit TRBD2. In germline, CDR1 is SGHTA, CDR2 FQGNSA. Germline trimming cut 7 bases from V and 4 bases from J; bases unmatched to any gene: 14. The CDR3 extends over 16 amino acids. The CDR3: CASTFGVAGLGETQYF. DNA for the CDR3: TGTGCCAGCACCTTCGGGGTAGCGGGATTGGGAGAGACCCAGTACTTC.

This clonotype occurred many times. The chain uses TRBV7-2 and TRBJ2-3, with 9 bases matching TRBD1. This CDR3 is built from 16 residues. V shed 5 bases and J 0 bases; nucleotides not matched to a gene: 6. In germline, CDR1 is SGHTA, CDR2 FQGNSA. Written as DNA, the CDR3 is TGTGCCAGCAGCGCTCGACAGGGGGGGAGCACAGATACGCAGTATTTT. It translates to CASSARQGGSTDTQYF.

The chain combines TRBV2 with TRBJ1-5; D is ambiguous. The CDR3 length is 14 residues. Germline V CDR1 and CDR2: SNHLY, FYNNEI. V was cut by 6 bases and J by 4 bases, with 13 bases left in between. The CDR3 DNA follows: TGTGCCAGCAGAGCGACCGTCTCTAATCAGCCCCAGCATTTT. Translating gives CASRATVSNQPQHF.

This clonotype has just a few counts. The gene calls are TRBV27 and TRBJ2-5; tentative D call: TRBD1 (6 bases). This CDR3 region has 15 residues. The germline gives CDR1 MNHEY, CDR2 SMNVEV (reference sequence). The germline V and J ends were trimmed by 4 bases and 4 bases, with 16 bases remaining between them. DNA of the CDR3: TGTGCCAGCAGTTCACCGACAGGAAGTGGAGAGACCCAGTACTTC. It translates to CASSSPTGSGETQYF.

This clonotype occurred a few times. V and J are TRBV24-1 and TRBJ1-5, with TRBD1 as a possible D gene (5 bases). V gave up 9 bases and J gave up 4 bases, with 9 bases separating them. Germline CDR1 and CDR2: KGHDR and SFDVKD. The CDR3 is 12 residues long. The CDR3 here is CATGGGNQPQHF. CDR3 in DNA: TGTGCCACCGGGGGAGGAAATCAGCCCCAGCATTTT.

This clonotype was seen a few times. This chain joins TRBV6-1 and TRBJ2-1; D assignment may be TRBD1 or TRBD2 (5 bases each). V was trimmed by 7 bases and J by 3 bases, leaving 22 bases between them. The CDR3 contains 17 residues. The germline V gene has CDR1 MNHNS and CDR2 SASEGT. This chain's CDR3 is CASTLLSRGALYNEQFF. CDR3 nucleotide sequence: TGTGCCAGCACCCTACTGTCGAGAGGGGCCCTCTACAATGAGCAGTTCTTC.

The chain is built from TRBV7-9 and TRBJ1-2; 7 nucleotides line up with TRBD1. Germline CDR1 SEHNR, CDR2 FQNEAQ (reference sequence). Losses at the gene ends were 6 bases for V and 2 bases for J; bases not matched to a gene: 6. The CDR3 sequence is 14 residues long. CDR3 residues: CASSPGTVNYGYTF. The CDR3 region has the DNA TGTGCCAGCAGTCCAGGGACAGTAAACTATGGCTACACCTTC.

The gene calls are TRBV5-6 and TRBJ2-1; 7 nucleotides agree with TRBD2. V lost 3 bases and J lost 3; bases outside the gene matches: 3. The CDR3 consists of 14 residues. Germline CDR1 and CDR2: SGHDT and YYEEEE. The CDR3 sequence: CASSSGGYYNEQFF. The CDR3 DNA reads as TGTGCCAGCAGCTCCGGGGGGTACTACAATGAGCAGTTCTTC.

The chain joins TRBV28 to TRBJ1-2, with a tentative D call TRBD1 (6 bases). Germline V CDR1 and CDR2: MDHEN, SYDVKM. Trimming stripped 5 bases from V and 4 bases from J, with 11 bases between. The CDR3 consists of 13 residues. This chain's CDR3 is CASSRDTFYGYTF. The DNA of the CDR3 is TGTGCCAGCAGTCGGGACACCTTCTATGGCTACACCTTC.

V and J are TRBV6-5 and TRBJ2-7; no clear D gene. V lost 6 bases to trimming and J lost 7 bases, with 7 bases between them. In germline, CDR1 is MNHEY, CDR2 SVGAGI. This CDR3 is built from 10 residues. CDR3 in amino acids: CASRGNEQYF. The CDR3 coding sequence is TGTGCCAGCAGGGGTAATGAGCAGTACTTC.

This clonotype was seen only a few times. The J gene is TRBJ2-1, the V gene TRBV11-3; 8 bases fit TRBD1. Germline assignment: CDR1 SGHNT and CDR2 YENEEA. The CDR3 contains 15 residues. The trim removed 0 bases at V and 7 bases at J, leaving 5 bases unmatched. Written as DNA, the CDR3 is TGTGCCAGCAGCTTAGATCCTACAGGGGGGAATGAGCAGTTCTTC. Its protein is CASSLDPTGGNEQFF.

This chain uses TRBV14 with TRBJ2-1; TRBD2 might be the D (5 bases). The CDR3 runs 15 residues. The ends were cut back, 0 bases at V and 9 bases at J, with 15 bases in the middle. From germline, CDR1 is SGHDN and CDR2 FVKESK. The CDR3 here is CASSQDLRRTGEQFF. CDR3 DNA sequence: TGTGCCAGCAGCCAAGATTTGAGGAGGACGGGTGAGCAGTTCTTC.

This clonotype was detected many times. The chain employs TRBV7-2 and TRBJ2-1; 10 positions agree with TRBD1. V lost 5 bases and J lost 9; bases outside the gene matches: 4. CDR1 is SGHTA and CDR2 is FQGNSA in the germline V gene. The CDR3 is 13 amino acids. CDR3 DNA: TGTGCCAGCAGCAAGGACAGGGGGACTGAGCAGTTCTTC. Translated, it gives CASSKDRGTEQFF.

The V and J genes are TRBV28 and TRBJ2-5; D is unclear. The V end was cut by 6 bases, the J end by 1 base, with 12 bases between. Germline lookup yields CDR1 MDHEN and CDR2 SYDVKM. The CDR3 is made up of 14 amino acids. The CDR3 sequence: CASRRNRVQETQYF. The CDR3 DNA sequence: TGTGCCAGCAGGCGGAACAGAGTCCAAGAGACCCAGTACTTC.

This clonotype was found many times. The V and J genes are TRBV11-2 and TRBJ1-5; 10 bases are a match to TRBD1. Germline V gives CDR1 SGHAT, CDR2 FQNNGV. The CDR3 extends over 15 amino acids. J was trimmed by 7 bases and V by 5 bases; bases with no gene match: 8. The CDR3 here is CASSRTGTGVQPQHF. The CDR3 nucleotides are TGTGCCAGCAGCCGTACCGGGACAGGGGTCCAGCCCCAGCATTTT. The whole variable domain, remainder taken from reference TRBV11-2 and TRBJ1-5, is EAGVAQSPRYKIIEKRQSVAFWCNPISGHATLYWYQQILGQGPKLLIQFQNNGVVDDSQLPKDRFSAERLKGVDSTLKIQPAKLEDSAVYLCASSRTGTGVQPQHFGDGTRLSIL.

In its sample, this clonotype was seen a few times. V gene TRBV6-1 combines with J gene TRBJ2-3, with TRBD1 matching over 7 bases. Trimming cost V 6 bases and J 0 bases; bases outside gene matches: 3. The germline gives CDR1 MNHNS, CDR2 SASEGT. The CDR3 extends over 14 amino acids. The DNA for the CDR3 is TGTGCCAGCAGAAGGACAGGAAGCACAGATACGCAGTATTTT. Protein sequence: CASRRTGSTDTQYF.

The chain combines TRBV20-1 with TRBJ1-1; 10 bases align to TRBD1. The CDR3 has 14 residues. Germline loops: CDR1 DFQATT, CDR2 SNEGSKA (reference sequence). V shed 3 bases and J 4 bases; nucleotides not matched to a gene: 5. The CDR3 sequence is CSASDRGLGTEAFF. The CDR3 DNA is TGCAGTGCTAGTGACAGGGGGCTTGGCACTGAAGCTTTCTTT.

This clonotype was detected only a few times. CDR3 region: CASSQVGSYQETQYF. The CDR3 DNA follows: TGCGCCAGCAGCCAAGTAGGGTCGTACCAAGAGACCCAGTACTTC. The V and J genes are TRBV4-1 and TRBJ2-5; the D is unclear. The germline gives CDR1 MGHRA, CDR2 YSYEKL. This CDR3 contains 15 residues. V was trimmed by 1 base and J by 0 bases, leaving 9 bases between them.

V usage is TRBV29-1 and J usage is TRBJ2-1; 12 positions agree with TRBD1. Germline V lookup: CDR1 SQVTM, CDR2 ANQGSEA. The CDR3 has 14 amino acids. The J segment lost 9 bases and the V segment lost 7 bases, leaving 10 bases of the junction unmatched. CDR3 sequence: CSALGQGATGEQFF. The CDR3 bases are TGCAGCGCCCTGGGACAGGGGGCGACGGGTGAGCAGTTCTTC.